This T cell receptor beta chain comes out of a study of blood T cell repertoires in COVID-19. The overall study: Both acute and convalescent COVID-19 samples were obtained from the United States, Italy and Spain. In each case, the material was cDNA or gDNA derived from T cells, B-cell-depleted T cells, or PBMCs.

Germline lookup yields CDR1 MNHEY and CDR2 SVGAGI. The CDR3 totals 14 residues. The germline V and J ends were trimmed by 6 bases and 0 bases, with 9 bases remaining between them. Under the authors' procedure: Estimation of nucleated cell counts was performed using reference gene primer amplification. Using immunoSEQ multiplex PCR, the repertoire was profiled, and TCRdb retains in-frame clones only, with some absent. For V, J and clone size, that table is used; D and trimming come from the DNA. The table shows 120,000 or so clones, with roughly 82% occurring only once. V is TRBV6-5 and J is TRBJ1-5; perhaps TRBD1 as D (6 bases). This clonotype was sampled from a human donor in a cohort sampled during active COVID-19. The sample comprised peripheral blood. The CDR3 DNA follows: TGTGCCAGCAGAAGGGGGAATAGCAATCAGCCCCAGCATTTT. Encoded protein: CASRRGNSNQPQHF.